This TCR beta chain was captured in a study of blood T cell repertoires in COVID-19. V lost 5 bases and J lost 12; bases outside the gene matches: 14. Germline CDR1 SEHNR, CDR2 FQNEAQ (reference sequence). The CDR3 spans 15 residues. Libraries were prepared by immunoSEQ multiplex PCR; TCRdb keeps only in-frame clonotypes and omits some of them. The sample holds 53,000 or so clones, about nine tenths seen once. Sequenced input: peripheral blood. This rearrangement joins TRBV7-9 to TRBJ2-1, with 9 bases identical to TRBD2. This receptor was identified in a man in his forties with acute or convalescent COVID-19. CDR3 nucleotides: TGTGCCAGCAGCCCCGGTGCGGCGGGAGGGGCAGGGCAGTTCTTC. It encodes CASSPGAAGGAGQFF.